The present TCR beta chain was sequenced within a study of identical twins. Each CDR3 protein gets one entry after TCRdb re-called the 5' RACE reads with MiXCR. Of more than 400,000 distinct CDR3 sequences listed, about 16% are singletons. CDR1 is SGHAT and CDR2 is FQNNGV in the germline V gene. This CDR3 comprises 15 residues. Deletions cut 4 bases from V and 0 bases from J, with 11 bases between. Another study also made use of these data, one on yellow fever vaccine responses in identical twins.

Sequencing was carried out using CD4+ T cells sorted from blood. The TCR sequence derives from a woman under 30 in good health. This sequence joins TRBV11-2 and TRBJ2-3; D might be TRBD1 (5 bases). The chain's CDR3 is CASSSRTPSTDTQYF. The CDR3 DNA sequence: TGTGCCAGCAGCTCCCGGACACCTAGCACAGATACGCAGTATTTT.